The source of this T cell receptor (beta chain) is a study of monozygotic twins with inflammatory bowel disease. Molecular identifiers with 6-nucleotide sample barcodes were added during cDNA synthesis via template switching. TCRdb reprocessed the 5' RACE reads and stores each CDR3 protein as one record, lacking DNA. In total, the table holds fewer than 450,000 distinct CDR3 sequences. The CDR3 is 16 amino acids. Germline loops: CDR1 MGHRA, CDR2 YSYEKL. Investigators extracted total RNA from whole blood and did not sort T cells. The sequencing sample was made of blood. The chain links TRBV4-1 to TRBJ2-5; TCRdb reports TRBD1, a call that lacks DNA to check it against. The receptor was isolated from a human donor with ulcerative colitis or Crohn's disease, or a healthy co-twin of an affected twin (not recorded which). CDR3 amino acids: CASSQAAYGQEETQYF.